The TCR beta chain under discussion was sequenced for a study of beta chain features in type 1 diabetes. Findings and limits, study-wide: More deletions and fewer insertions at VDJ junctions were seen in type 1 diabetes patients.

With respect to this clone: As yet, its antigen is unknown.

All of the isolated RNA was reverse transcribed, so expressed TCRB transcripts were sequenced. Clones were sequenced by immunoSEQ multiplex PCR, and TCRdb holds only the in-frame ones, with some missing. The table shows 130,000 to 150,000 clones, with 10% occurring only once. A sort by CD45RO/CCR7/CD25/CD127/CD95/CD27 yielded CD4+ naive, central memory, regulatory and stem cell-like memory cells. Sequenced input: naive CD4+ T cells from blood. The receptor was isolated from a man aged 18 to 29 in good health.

CDR3 coding DNA: TGTGCCAGCAGCACACCGGGACTAGCGTTGTTCTTC. It translates to CASSTPGLALFF. V is TRBV27 and J is TRBJ2-1, with 10 nucleotides matching TRBD2. V dropped 6 bases and J dropped 15; count of bases not matched to a gene: 8. This CDR3 comprises 12 residues. Germline V CDR1 and CDR2: MNHEY, SMNVEV (reference sequence).